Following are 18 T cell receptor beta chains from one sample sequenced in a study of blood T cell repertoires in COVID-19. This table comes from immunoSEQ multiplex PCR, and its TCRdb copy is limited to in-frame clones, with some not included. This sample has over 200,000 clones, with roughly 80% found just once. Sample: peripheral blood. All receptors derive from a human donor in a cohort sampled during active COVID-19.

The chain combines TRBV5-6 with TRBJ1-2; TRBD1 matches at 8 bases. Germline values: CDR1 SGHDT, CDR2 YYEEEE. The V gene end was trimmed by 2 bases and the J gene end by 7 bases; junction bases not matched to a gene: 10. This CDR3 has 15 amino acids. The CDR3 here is CASSFPTQGAFGYTF. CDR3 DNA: TGTGCCAGCAGCTTCCCCACGCAGGGGGCGTTTGGCTACACCTTC. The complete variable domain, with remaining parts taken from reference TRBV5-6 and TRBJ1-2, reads DAGVTQSPTHLIKTRGQQVTLRCSPKSGHDTVSWYQQALGQGPQFIFQYYEEEERQRGNFPDRFSGHQFPNYSSELNVNALLLGDSALYLCASSFPTQGAFGYTFGSGTRLTVV.

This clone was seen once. The CDR3 loop is CATSPRQSSYEQYF. CDR3 nucleotides: TGTGCCACGTCTCCGAGACAGAGCTCCTACGAGCAGTACTTC. The chain employs TRBV6-6 and TRBJ2-7, with a possible D match to TRBD1 (5 bases). Trimming pared 10 bases from V and 0 bases from J, leaving 16 bases between. Per germline, CDR1 MNHNY and CDR2 SVGAGI (reference sequence). This CDR3 comprises 14 residues.

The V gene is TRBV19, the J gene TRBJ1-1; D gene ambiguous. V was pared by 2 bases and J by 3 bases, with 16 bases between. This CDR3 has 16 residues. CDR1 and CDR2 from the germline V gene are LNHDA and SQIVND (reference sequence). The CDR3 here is CASSISFGLRDTEAFF. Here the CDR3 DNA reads TGTGCCAGTAGTATAAGTTTTGGTCTTCGGGACACTGAAGCTTTCTTT.

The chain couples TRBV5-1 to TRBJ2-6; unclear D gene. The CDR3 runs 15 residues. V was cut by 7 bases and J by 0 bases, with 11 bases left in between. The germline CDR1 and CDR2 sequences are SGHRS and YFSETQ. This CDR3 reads CASGVGSSGANVLTF. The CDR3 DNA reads TGCGCCAGCGGAGTAGGAAGCTCTGGGGCCAACGTCCTGACTTTC.

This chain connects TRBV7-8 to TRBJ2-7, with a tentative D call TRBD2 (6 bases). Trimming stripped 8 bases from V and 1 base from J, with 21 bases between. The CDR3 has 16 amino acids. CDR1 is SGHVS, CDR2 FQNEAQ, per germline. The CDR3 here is CASEGGGQANSYEQYF. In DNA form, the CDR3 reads TGTGCCAGCGAGGGAGGCGGGCAGGCGAATTCCTACGAGCAGTACTTC. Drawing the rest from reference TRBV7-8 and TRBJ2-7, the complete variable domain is GAGVSQSPRYKVAKRGQDVALRCDPISGHVSLFWYQQALGQGPEFLTYFQNEAQLDKSGLPSDRFFAERPEGSVSTLKIQRTQQEDSAVYLCASEGGGQANSYEQYFGPGTRLTVT.

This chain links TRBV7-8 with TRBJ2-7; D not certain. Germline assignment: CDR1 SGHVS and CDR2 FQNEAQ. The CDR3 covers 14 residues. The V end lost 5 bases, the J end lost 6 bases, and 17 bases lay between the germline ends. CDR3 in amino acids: CASSLSGESGEQYF. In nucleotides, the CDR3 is TGTGCCAGCAGCCTTTCGGGTGAAAGTGGCGAGCAGTACTTC.

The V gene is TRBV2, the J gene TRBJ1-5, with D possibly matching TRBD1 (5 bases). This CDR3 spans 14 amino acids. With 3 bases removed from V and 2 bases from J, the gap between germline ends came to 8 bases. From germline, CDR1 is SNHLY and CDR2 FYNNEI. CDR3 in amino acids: CASSEQGGNQPQHF. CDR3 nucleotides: TGTGCCAGCAGTGAGCAGGGCGGCAATCAGCCCCAGCATTTT.

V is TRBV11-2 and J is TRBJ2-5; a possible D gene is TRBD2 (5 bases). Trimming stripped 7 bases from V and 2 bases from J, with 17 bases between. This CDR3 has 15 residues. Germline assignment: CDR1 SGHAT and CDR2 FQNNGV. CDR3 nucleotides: TGTGCCAGCACCTATAAGAGGGCCTGGCAAGAGACCCAGTACTTC. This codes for CASTYKRAWQETQYF.

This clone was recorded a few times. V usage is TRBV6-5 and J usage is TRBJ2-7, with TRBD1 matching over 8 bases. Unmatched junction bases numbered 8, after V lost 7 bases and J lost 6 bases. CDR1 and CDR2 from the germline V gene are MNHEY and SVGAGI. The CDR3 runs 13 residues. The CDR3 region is CASTDRGLREQYF. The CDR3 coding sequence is TGTGCCAGCACCGACAGGGGTTTACGCGAGCAGTACTTC.

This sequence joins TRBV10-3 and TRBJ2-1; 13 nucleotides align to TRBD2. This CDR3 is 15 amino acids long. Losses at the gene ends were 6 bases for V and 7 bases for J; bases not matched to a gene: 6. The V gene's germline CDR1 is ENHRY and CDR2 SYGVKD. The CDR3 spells CAISGLAGDRNEQFF. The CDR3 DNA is TGTGCCATCAGCGGACTAGCGGGAGATCGTAATGAGCAGTTCTTC.

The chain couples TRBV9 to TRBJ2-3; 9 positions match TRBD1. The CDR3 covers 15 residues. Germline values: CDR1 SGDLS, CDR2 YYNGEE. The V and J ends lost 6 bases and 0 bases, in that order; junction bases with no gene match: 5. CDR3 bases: TGTGCCAGCACCACGGGACAGGGTAGCACAGATACGCAGTATTTT. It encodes CASTTGQGSTDTQYF.

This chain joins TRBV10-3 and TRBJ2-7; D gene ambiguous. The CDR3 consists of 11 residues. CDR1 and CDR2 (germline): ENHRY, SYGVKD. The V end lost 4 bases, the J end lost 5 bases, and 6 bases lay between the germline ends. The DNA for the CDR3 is TGTGCCATCAGTGGCAGCGACGAGCAGTACTTC. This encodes CAISGSDEQYF.

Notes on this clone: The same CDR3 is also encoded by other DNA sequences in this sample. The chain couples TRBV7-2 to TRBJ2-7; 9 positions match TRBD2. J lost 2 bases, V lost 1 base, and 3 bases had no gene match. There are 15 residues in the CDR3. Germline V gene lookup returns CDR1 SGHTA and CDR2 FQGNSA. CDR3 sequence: CASSLEAGGPYEQYF. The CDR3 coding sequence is TGTGCCAGCAGCTTAGAAGCGGGAGGCCCCTACGAGCAGTACTTC.

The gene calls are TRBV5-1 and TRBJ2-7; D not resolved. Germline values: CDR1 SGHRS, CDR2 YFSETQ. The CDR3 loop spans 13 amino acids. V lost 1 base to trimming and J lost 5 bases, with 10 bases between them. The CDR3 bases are TGCGCCAGCAGCTTGAATCTAGTCCACGAGCAGTACTTC. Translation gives CASSLNLVHEQYF.

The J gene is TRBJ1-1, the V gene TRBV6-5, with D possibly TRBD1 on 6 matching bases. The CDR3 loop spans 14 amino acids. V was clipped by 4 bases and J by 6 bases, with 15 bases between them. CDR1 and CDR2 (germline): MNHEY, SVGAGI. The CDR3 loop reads CASSLQGFVSEAFF. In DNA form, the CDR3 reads TGTGCCAGCAGTTTACAGGGTTTTGTGTCTGAAGCTTTCTTT.

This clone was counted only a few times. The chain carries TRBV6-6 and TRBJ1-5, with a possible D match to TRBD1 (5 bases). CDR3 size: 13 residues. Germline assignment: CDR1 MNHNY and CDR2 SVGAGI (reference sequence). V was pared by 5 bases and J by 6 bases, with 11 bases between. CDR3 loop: CASSGGILQPQHF. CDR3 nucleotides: TGTGCCAGCAGTGGGGGGATTCTTCAGCCCCAGCATTTT.

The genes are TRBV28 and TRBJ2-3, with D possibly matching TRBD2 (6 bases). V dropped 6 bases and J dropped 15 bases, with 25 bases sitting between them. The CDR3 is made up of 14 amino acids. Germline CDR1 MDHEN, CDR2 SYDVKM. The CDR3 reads CASRPSVTRAGNYF. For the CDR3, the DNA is TGTGCCAGCAGACCCTCGGTGACTAGGGCGGGCAATTATTTT.

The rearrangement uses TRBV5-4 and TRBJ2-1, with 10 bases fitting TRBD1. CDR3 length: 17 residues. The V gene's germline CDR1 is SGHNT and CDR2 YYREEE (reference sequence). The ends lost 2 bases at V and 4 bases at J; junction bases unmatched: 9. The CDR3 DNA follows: TGTGCCAGCAGCTTTCTTAGACAGGGGGCGGGTTACAATGAGCAGTTCTTC. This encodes CASSFLRQGAGYNEQFF.